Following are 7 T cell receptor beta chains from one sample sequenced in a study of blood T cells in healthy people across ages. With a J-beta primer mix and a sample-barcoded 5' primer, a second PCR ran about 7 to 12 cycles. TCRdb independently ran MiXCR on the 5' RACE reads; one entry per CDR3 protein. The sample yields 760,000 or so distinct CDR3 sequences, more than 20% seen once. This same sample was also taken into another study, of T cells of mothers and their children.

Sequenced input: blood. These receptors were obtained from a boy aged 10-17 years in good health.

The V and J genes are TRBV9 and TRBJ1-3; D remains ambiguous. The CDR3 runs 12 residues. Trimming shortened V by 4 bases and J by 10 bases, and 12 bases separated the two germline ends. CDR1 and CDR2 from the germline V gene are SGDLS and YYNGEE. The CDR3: CASSPYGETIYF. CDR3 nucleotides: TGTGCCAGCAGCCCATATGGGGAAACCATATATTTT.

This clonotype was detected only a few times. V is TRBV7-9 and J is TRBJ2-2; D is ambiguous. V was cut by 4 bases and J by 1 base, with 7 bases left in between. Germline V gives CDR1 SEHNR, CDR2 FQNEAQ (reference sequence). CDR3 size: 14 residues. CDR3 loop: CASSSRENTGELFF. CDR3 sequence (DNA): TGTGCCAGCAGCTCAAGGGAGAACACCGGGGAGCTGTTTTTT.

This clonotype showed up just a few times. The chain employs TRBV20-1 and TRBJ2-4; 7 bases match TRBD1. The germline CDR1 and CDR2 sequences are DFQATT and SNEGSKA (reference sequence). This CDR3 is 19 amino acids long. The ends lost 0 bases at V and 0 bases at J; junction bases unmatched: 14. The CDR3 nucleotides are TGCAGTGCTAGAGATCAGGGGGACACCTCTCCTCTAGCCAAAAACATTCAGTACTTC. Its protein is CSARDQGDTSPLAKNIQYF.

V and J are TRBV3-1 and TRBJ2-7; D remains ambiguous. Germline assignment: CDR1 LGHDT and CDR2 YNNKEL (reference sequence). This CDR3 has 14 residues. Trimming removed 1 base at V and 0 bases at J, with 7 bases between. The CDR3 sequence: CASSQVFDSYEQYF. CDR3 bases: TGTGCCAGCAGCCAAGTCTTTGACTCCTACGAGCAGTACTTC.

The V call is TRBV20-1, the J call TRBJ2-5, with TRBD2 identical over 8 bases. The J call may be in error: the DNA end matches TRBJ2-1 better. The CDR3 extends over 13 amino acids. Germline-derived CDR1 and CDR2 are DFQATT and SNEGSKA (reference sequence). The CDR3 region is CSAAGTSNNEQFF. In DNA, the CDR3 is TGCAGTGCGGCCGGGACTAGTAACAATGAGCAGTTCTTC.

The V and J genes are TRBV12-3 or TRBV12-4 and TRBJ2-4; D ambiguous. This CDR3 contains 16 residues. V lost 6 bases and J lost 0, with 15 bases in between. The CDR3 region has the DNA TGTGCCAGCAGCCCTACCGTGGATCTAGCCAAAAACATTCAGTACTTC. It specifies CASSPTVDLAKNIQYF.

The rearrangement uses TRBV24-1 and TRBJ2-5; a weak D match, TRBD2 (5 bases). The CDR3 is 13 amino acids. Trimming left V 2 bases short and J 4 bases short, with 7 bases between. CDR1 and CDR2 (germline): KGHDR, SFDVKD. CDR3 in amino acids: CATSDWETETQYF. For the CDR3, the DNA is TGTGCCACCAGTGATTGGGAGACAGAGACCCAGTACTTC.